Many counts were recorded for the clone carrying this T cell receptor beta chain. This sample was included in a study of T cells after yellow fever vaccination. Study context: Fractions containing few cells were prepared with SMART-Seq v4 Ultra Low Input. Notes on the study in general: Most clones from primary vaccination resurfaced after the booster (about 95% CD4, around 90% CD8).

The ends were cut back, 4 bases at V and 6 bases at J, with 10 bases in the middle. Germline V lookup: CDR1 SGHRS, CDR2 YFSETQ. The CDR3 spans 12 residues. UMIs were added to TCR cDNA along with a universal primer site when it was made by 5'RACE template switching. One entry per CDR3 protein, called by TCRdb with MiXCR from the 5' RACE reads. Of about 94,000 distinct CDR3 sequences listed, about 8.8% are singletons. The TCR sequence derives from a man between 18 and 35 years old who received the YFV17D yellow fever vaccine. This specimen was CD8+ T cells not binding an NS4B(214-222) dextramer, sorted from PBMCs, taken less than 16 days after the first yellow fever vaccination. The V call is TRBV5-1, the J call TRBJ1-2; D is unclear. The CDR3 is CASSLYKDGYTF. The CDR3, as DNA: TGCGCCAGCAGCCTGTACAAGGATGGCTACACCTTC.